The T cell receptor beta chain under discussion was sequenced for a study of neurological immune-mediated disorders. Regarding the study as a whole: The multiple sclerosis repertoire cluster was not associated with any clinical or MRI feature. Private repertoires in all groups were suggested by the finding that expanded clones across subjects shared no CDR3 amino acid sequences.

As for the cDNA, it was generated by 5'RACE with 10-nucleotide random UMIs. TCRdb re-derived calls from the 5' RACE reads in MiXCR, one entry per CDR3 protein. The sample has about 35,000 distinct CDR3 sequences, 3.5% to 4% seen once. This CDR3 spans 15 amino acids. V was cut by 2 bases and J by 5 bases, with 12 bases left in between. Per the germline V gene, CDR1 is KGHDR and CDR2 is SFDVKD. In this sample, this clonotype turned up many times. What it binds is not known. Sequenced material: PBMCs. The receptor comes from a young man with multiple sclerosis. The chain employs TRBV24-1 and TRBJ2-1; D gene uncertain. CDR3 sequence (DNA): TGTGCCACCAGTGATTATTCCAGGTGGAACAATGAGCAGTTCTTC. As protein: CATSDYSRWNNEQFF.